This TCR beta chain was captured in a study of CD8 T cells in ankylosing spondylitis. This CDR3 contains 15 residues. The germline V and J ends were trimmed by 5 bases and 0 bases, with 11 bases remaining between them. Study outcomes and limitations: A motif in TCR beta, a set of eight highly homologous variants, appeared characteristic of ankylosing spondylitis blood. Previously reported in reactive arthritis synovial fluid and blood were some of the motif variants.

This clonotype occurred a few times. Antigen specificity is unknown. As the method for making TCR beta libraries, quantitative 5'-RACE with molecular barcodes was used. TCRdb re-analysed the 5' RACE reads in MiXCR, keeping a single row per CDR3 protein. Here the sample spans about 750,000 distinct CDR3 sequences, around 20% being singletons. This sequence was found in a male donor with ankylosing spondylitis. Sequenced: blood, either unsorted or a sorted T cell fraction (not recorded which). This chain uses TRBV12-3 or TRBV12-4 with TRBJ2-4; D is undetermined. For the CDR3, the DNA is TGTGCCAGCAGTCCCACTCTCTTAGCCAAAAACATTCAGTACTTC. Translating it yields CASSPTLLAKNIQYF.